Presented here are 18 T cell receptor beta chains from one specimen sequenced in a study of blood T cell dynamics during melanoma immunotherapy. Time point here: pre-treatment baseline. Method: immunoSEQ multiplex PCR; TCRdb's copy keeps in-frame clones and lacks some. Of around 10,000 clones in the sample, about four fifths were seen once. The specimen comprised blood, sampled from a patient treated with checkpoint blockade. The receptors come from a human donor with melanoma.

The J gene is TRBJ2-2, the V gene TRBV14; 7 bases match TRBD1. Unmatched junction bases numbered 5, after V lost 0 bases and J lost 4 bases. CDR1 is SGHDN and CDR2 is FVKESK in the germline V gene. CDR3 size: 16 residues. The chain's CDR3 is CASSQDLTGATGELFF. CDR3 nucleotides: TGTGCCAGCAGCCAAGATCTTACAGGGGCCACCGGGGAGCTGTTTTTT.

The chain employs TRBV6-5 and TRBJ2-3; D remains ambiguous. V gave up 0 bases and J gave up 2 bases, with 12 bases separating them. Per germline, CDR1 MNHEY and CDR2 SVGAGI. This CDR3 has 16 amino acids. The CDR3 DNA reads TGTGCCAGCAGTTACTCGACGGCGTTAAACACAGATACGCAGTATTTT. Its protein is CASSYSTALNTDTQYF.

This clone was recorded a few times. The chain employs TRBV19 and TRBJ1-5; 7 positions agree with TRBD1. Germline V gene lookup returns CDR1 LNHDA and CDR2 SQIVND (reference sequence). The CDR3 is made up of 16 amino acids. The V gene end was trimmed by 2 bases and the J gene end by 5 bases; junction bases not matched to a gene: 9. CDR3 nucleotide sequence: TGTGCCAGTAGTATACCGACAGGGAGCCGCTATCAGCCCCAGCATTTT. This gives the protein CASSIPTGSRYQPQHF.

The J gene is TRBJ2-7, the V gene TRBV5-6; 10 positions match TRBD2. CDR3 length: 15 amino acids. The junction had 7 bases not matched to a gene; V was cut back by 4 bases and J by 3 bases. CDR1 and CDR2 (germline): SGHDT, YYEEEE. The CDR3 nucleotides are TGTGCCAGCAGCCCGGGGCTAGCGGGGGACTACGAGCAGTACTTC. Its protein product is CASSPGLAGDYEQYF.

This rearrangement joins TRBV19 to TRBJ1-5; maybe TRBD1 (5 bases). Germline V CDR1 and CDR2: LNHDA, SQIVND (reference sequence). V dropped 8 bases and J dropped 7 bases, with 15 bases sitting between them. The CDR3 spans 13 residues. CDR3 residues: CASSGTNLQPQHF. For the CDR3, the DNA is TGTGCCAGTTCCGGGACGAATCTACAGCCCCAGCATTTT.

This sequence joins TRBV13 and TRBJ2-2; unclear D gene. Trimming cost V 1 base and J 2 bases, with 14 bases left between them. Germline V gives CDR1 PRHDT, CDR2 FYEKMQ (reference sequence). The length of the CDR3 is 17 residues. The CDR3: CASSLVVGNANTGELFF. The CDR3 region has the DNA TGTGCCAGCAGCTTAGTTGTAGGCAACGCTAACACCGGGGAGCTGTTTTTT.

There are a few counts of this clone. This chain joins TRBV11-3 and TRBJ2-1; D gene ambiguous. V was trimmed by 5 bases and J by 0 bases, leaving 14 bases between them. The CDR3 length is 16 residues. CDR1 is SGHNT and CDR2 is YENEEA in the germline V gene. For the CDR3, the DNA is TGTGCCAGCAGCCAGAGATTCGCGAGCTCCTACAATGAGCAGTTCTTC. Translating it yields CASSQRFASSYNEQFF.

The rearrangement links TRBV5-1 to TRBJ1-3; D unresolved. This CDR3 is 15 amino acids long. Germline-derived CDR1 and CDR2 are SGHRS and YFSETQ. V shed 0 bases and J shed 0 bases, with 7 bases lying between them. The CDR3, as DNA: TGCGCCAGCAGCTTGGACGGATCCTCTGGAAACACCATATATTTT. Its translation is CASSLDGSSGNTIYF.

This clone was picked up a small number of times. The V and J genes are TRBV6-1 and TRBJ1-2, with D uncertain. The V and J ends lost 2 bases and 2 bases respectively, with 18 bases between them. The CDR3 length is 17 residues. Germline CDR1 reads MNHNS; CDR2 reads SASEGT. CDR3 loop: CASSEFEESGWNYGYTF. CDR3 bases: TGTGCCAGCAGTGAATTCGAGGAGTCAGGCTGGAACTATGGCTACACCTTC.

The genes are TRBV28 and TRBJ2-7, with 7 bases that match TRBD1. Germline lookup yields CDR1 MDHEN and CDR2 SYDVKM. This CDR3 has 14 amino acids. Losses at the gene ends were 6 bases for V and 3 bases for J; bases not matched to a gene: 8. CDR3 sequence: CASRTGSLFYEQYF. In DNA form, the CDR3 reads TGTGCCAGCAGGACAGGGTCGTTGTTCTACGAGCAGTACTTC. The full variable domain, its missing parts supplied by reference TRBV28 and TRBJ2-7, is DVKVTQSSRYLVKRTGEKVFLECVQDMDHENMFWYRQDPGLGLRLIYFSYDVKMKEKGDIPEGYSVSREKKERFSLILESASTNQTSMYLCASRTGSLFYEQYFGPGTRLTVT.

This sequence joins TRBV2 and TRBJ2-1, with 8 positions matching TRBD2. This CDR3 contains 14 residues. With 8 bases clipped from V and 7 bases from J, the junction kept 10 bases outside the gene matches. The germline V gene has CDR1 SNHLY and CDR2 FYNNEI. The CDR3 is CASGVRGGQNEQFF. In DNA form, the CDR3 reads TGTGCCAGCGGCGTCCGGGGGGGCCAGAATGAGCAGTTCTTC. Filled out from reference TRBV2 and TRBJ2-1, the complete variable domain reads EPEVTQTPSHQVTQMGQEVILRCVPISNHLYFYWYRQILGQKVEFLVSFYNNEISEKSEIFDDQFSVERPDGSNFTLKIRSTKLEDSAMYFCASGVRGGQNEQFFGPGTRLTVL.

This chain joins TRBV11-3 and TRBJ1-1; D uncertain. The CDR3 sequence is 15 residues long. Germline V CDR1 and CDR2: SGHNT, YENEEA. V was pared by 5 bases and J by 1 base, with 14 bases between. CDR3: CASSPRDGSNTEAFF. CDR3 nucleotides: TGTGCCAGCAGCCCGAGGGATGGGTCGAACACTGAAGCTTTCTTT.

CDR3 in DNA: TGTGCCACCAGCAGAGGTGGGACAGATCTCTCTGGAAACACCATATATTTT. This encodes CATSRGGTDLSGNTIYF. The chain is built from TRBV15 and TRBJ1-3; TRBD1 matches 7 bases. CDR3 size: 17 residues. The trim removed 1 base at V and 0 bases at J, leaving 6 bases unmatched. Germline values: CDR1 LNHNV, CDR2 YYDKDF (reference sequence).

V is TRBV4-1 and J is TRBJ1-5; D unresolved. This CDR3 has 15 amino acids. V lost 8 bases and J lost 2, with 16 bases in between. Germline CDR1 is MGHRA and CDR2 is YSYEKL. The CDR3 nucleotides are TGCGCCAGCCGACCGACGGTCCGGGGCAATCAGCCCCAGCATTTT. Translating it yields CASRPTVRGNQPQHF.

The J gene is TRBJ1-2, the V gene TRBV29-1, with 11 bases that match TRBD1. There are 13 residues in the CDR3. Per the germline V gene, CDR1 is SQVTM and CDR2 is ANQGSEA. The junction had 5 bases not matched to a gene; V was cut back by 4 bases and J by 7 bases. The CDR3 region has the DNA TGCAGCGTTGGGGACAGGGGGTCTGGTGGCTACACCTTC. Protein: CSVGDRGSGGYTF.

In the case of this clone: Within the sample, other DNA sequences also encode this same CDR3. CDR3 region: CASRRLGGRTGELFF. For the CDR3, the DNA is TGTGCCAGCAGGCGTTTAGGGGGGCGGACCGGGGAGCTGTTTTTT. The chain uses TRBV11-2 and TRBJ2-2; D might be TRBD1 or TRBD2, each matching 6 bases. Germline loops: CDR1 SGHAT, CDR2 FQNNGV. The CDR3 sequence is 15 residues long. Trimming stripped 6 bases from V and 5 bases from J, with 16 bases between.

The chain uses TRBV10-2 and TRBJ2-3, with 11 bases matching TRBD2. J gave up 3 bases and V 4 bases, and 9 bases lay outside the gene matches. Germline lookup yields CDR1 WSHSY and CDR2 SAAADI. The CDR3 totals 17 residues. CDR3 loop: CASSGNSGGVSTDTQYF. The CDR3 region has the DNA TGCGCCAGCAGTGGAAATAGCGGGGGGGTATCGACAGATACGCAGTATTTT.

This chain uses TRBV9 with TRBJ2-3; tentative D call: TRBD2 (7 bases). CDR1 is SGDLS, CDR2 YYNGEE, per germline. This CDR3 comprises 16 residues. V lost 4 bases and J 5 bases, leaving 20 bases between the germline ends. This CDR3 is CASSFTEGGPGDTQYF. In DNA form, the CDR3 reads TGTGCCAGCAGCTTTACAGAGGGGGGGCCGGGAGATACGCAGTATTTT.